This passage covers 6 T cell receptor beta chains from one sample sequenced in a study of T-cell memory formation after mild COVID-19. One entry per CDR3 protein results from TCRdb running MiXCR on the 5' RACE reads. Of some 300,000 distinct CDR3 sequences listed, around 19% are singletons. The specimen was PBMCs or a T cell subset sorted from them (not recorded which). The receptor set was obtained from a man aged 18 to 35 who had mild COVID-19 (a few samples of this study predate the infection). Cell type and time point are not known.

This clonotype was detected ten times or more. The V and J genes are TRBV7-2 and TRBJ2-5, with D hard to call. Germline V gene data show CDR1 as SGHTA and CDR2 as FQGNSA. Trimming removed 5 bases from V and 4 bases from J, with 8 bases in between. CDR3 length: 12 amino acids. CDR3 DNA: TGTGCCAGCAGCAACAGACTAGAGACCCAGTACTTC. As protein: CASSNRLETQYF.

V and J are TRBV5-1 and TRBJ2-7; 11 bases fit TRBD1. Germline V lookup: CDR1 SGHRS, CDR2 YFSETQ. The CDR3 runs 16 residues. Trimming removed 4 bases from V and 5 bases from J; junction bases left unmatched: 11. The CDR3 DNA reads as TGCGCCAGCAGCCCTAACATCGGGACAGGGGGAAACGAGCAGTACTTC. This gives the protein CASSPNIGTGGNEQYF.

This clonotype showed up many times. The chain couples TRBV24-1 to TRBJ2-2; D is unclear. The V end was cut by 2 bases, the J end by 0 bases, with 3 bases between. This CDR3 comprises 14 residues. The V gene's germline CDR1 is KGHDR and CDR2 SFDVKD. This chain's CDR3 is CATSDWTNTGELFF. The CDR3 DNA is TGTGCCACCAGTGATTGGACGAACACCGGGGAGCTGTTTTTT.

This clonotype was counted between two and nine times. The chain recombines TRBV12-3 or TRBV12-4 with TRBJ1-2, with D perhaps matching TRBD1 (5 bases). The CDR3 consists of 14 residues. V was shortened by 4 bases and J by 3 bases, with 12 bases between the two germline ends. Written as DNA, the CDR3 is TGTGCCAGCAGTTCCCAGGGACGGTACTATGGCTACACCTTC. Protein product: CASSSQGRYYGYTF.

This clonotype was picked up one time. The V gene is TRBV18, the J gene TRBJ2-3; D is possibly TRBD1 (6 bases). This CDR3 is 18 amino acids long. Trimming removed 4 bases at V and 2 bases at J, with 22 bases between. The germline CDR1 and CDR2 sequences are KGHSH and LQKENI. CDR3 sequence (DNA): TGTGCCAGCTCACGCTCAGGGGTCGTCAGGTACCACACAGATACGCAGTATTTT. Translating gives CASSRSGVVRYHTDTQYF.

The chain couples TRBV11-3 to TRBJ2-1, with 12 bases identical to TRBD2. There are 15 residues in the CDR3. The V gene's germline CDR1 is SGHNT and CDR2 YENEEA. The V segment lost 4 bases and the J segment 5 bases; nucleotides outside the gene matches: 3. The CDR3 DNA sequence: TGTGCCAGCAGCTCACGACTAGCGGGGGACAATGAGCAGTTCTTC. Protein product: CASSSRLAGDNEQFF. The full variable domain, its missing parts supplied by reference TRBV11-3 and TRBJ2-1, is EAGVVQSPRYKIIEKKQPVAFWCNPISGHNTLYWYLQNLGQGPELLIRYENEEAVDDSQLPKDRFSAERLKGVDSTLKIQPAELGDSAVYLCASSSRLAGDNEQFFGPGTRLTVL.